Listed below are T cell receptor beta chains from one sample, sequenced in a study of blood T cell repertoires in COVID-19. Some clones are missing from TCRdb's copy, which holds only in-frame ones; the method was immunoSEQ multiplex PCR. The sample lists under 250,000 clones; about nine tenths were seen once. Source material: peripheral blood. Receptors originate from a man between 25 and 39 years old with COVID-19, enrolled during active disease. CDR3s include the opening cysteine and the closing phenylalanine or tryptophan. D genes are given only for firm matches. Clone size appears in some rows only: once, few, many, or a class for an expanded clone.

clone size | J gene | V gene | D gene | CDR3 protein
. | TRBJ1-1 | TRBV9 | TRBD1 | CASSPHGSGTGGRNTEAFF
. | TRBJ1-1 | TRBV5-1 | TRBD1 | CASRPGTGSTEAFF
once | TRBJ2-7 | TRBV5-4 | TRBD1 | CASSWDRSSYEQYF
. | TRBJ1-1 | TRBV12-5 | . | CASGLGGLNTEAFF
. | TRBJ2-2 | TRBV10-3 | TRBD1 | CATLGQGNTGELFF
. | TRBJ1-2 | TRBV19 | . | CASQGAWLRNYGYTF
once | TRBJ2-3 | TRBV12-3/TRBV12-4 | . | CASGLMSTDTQYF
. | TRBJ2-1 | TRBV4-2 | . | CASSQGPGSSYNEQFF
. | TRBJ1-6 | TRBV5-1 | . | CASRPGTPSTAFNSPLHF
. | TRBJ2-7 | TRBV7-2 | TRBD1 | CASTLGTGGMYEQYF
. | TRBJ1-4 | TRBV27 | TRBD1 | CASSLATGVNEKLFF
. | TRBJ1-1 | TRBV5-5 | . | CASSFRDSPMIEAFF
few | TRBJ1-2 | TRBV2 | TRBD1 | CASSTGTADLRYTF
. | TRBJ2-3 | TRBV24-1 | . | CATSESLVGTQYF
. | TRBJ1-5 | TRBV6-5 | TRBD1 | CASITGGAGNQPQHF
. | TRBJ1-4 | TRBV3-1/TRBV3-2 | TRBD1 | CASSPGGEVEKLFF
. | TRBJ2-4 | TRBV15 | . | CATSREGGSVLAKNIQYF
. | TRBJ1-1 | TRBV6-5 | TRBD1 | CASLLEQGVSSAFF
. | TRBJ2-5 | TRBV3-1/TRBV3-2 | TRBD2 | CASSQSAGGPETQYF
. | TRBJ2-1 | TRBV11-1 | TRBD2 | CASSLQRGGGNEQFF
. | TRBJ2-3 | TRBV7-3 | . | CASSLTNGDTQYF
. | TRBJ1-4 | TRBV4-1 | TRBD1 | CASSQGDRPLFF
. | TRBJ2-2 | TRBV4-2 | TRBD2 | CASSPLAGGRITGELFF
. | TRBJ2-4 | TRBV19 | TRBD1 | CASSKGGTGSSKNIQYF
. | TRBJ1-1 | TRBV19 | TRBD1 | CATCPGTGVGTEAFF
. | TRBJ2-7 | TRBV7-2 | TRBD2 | CASSASSGGAYEQYF
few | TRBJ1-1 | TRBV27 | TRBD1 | CASSLIQGAGEAFF
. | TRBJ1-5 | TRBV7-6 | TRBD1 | CASSSLQGDESPQHF
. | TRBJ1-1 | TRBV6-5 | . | CASRGGNTEAFF
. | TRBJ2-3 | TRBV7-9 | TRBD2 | CASSLPLVSGDTQYF
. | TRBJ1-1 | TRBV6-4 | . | CASSPTGENTEAFF
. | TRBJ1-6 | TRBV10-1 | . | CASSDFGGNSPLHF
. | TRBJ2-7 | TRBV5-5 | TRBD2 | CASSLSLAGVSWEQYF
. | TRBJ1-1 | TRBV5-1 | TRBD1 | CASSSGPGQGVLATEAFF
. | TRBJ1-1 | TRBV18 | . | CASSPDTLNTEAFF
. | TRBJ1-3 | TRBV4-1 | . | CASSLKLGESGNTIYF